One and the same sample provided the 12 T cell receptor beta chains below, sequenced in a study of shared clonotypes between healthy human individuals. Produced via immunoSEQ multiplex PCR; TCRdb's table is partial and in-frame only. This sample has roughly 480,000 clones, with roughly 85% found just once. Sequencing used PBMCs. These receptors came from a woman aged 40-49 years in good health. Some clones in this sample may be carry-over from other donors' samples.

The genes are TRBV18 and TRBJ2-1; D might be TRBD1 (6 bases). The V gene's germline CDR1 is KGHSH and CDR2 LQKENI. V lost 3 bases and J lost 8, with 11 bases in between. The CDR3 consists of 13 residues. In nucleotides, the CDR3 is TGTGCCAGCTCACCTCAACCAGGGGATGAGCAGTTCTTC. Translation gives CASSPQPGDEQFF.

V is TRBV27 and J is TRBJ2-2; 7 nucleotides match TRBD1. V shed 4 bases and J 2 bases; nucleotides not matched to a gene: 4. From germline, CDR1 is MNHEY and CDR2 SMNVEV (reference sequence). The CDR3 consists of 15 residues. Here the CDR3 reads CASSSTGKNTGELFF. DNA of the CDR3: TGTGCCAGCAGTTCGACAGGGAAAAACACCGGGGAGCTGTTTTTT.

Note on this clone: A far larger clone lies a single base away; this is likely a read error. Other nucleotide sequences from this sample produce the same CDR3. The CDR3 DNA reads as TGTGCCAGCAGCGAATTGAACACCGGGGAGCTGTTCTTT. Translated: CASSELNTGELFF. This chain uses TRBV9 with TRBJ2-2; weak D call: TRBD2 (5 bases). The V gene's germline CDR1 is SGDLS and CDR2 YYNGEE. The CDR3 is made up of 13 amino acids.

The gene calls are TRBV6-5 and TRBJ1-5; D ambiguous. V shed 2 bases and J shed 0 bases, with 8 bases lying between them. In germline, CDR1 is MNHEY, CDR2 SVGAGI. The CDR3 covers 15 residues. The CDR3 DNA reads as TGTGCCAGCAGTTACCGGGTTTCTAGCAATCAGCCCCAGCATTTT. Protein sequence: CASSYRVSSNQPQHF.

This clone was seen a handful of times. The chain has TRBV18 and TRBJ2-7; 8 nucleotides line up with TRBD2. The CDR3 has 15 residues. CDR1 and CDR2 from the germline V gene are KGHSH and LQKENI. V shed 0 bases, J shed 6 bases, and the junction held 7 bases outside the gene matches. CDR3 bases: TGTGCCAGCTCACCACCCGGGACTAGAGCCTCCGAGCAGTACTTC. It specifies CASSPPGTRASEQYF.

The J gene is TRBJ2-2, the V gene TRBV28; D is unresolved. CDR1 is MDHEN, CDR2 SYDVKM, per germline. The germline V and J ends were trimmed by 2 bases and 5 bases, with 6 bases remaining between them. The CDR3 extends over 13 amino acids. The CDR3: CASSLVGTGELFF. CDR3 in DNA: TGTGCCAGCAGTTTAGTGGGAACCGGGGAGCTGTTTTTT.

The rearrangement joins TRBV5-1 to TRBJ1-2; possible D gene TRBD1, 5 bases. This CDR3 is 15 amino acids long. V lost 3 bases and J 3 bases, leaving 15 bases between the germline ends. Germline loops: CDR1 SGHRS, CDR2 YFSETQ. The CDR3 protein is CASSSGPGGDYGYTF. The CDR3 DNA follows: TGCGCCAGCAGCTCGGGCCCTGGGGGAGACTATGGCTACACCTTC.

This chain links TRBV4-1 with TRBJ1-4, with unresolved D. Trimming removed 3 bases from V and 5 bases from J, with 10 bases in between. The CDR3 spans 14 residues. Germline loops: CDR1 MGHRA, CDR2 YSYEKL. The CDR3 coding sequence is TGCGCCAGCAGCCACTACCTACAGAATGAAAAACTGTTTTTT. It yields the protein CASSHYLQNEKLFF.

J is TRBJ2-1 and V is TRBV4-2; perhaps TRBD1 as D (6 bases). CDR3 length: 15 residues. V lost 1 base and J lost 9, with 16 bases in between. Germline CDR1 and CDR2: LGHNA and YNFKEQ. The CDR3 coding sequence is TGTGCCAGCAGCCAAGGGGACCAGGGGCAAGGTGAGCAGTTCTTC. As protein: CASSQGDQGQGEQFF.

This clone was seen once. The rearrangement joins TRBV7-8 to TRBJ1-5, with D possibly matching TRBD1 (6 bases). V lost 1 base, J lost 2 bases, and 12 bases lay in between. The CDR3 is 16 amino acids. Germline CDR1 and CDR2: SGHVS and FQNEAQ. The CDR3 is CASSLGRQVGNQPQHF. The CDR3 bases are TGTGCCAGCAGCTTAGGGAGACAGGTCGGCAATCAGCCCCAGCATTTT.

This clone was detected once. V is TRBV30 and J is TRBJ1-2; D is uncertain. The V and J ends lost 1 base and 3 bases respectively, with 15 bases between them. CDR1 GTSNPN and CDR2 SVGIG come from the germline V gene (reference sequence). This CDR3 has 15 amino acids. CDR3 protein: CAWSAILGSHYGYTF. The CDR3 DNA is TGTGCCTGGAGTGCTATACTCGGATCTCACTATGGCTACACCTTC.

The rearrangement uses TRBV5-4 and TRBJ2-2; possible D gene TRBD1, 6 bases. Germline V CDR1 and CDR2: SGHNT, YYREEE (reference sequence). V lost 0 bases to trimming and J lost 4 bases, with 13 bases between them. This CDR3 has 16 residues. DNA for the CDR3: TGTGCCAGCAGCTTGGGGACAGTCCGGGGCACCGGGGAGCTGTTTTTT. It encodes CASSLGTVRGTGELFF.